This entry describes one TCR beta chain. Its target is not known. The data stem from a study of cytomegalovirus exposure and HLA in healthy donors. Study-wide points: Later work showed greater clonal expansion in HLA-associated TCR beta chains than in equally common others.

Primers included in the PCR were 60 Vbeta and 13 Jbeta primers. The method was immunoSEQ multiplex PCR; TCRdb's version includes in-frame clones alone and lacks a portion of them. The sample includes about 130,000 clones, approximately 79% of them seen just once. CDR1 is MNHEY, CDR2 SMNVEV, per germline (reference sequence). The CDR3 consists of 15 residues. Trimming cost V 5 bases and J 4 bases; bases outside gene matches: 8. Input material: PBMCs. The V gene is TRBV27, the J gene TRBJ2-3; 8 positions match TRBD1. The clonotype comes from a man in his forties in good health and CMV-seropositive. CDR3 sequence (DNA): TGTGCCAGCAGTCCGCCGGACAGGGTGGCAGATACGCAGTATTTT. Translation: CASSPPDRVADTQYF.